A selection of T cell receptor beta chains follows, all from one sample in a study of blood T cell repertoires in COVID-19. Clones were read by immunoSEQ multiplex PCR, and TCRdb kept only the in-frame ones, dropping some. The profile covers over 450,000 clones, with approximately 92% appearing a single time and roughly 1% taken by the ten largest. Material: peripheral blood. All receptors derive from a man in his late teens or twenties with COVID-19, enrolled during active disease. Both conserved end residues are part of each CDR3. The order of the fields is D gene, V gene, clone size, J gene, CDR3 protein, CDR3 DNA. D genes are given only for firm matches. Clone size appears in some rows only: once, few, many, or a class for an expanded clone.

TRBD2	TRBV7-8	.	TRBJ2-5	CASSLERGSSFETQYF	TGTGCCAGCAGCTTGGAGCGGGGGAGTTCGTTTGAGACCCAGTACTTC
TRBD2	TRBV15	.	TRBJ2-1	CATSETSGRNHEQFF	TGTGCCACCAGTGAAACTAGCGGGAGGAACCATGAGCAGTTCTTC
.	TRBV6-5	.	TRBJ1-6	CASRRRQSYNSPLHF	TGTGCCAGCAGACGCCGACAGTCTTATAATTCACCCCTCCACTTT
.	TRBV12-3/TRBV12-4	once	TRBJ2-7	CASSSTYEQYF	TGTGCCAGCAGTTCCACCTACGAGCAGTACTTC
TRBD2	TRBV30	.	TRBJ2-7	CAWSTGGSSYEQYF	TGTGCCTGGAGTACGGGAGGGAGCTCCTACGAGCAGTACTTC
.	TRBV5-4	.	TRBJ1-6	CASSTDTAGLNSPLHF	TGTGCCAGCAGCACGGACACGGCAGGGTTGAATTCACCCCTCCACTTT
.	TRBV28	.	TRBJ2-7	CAITPTQVDEQYF	TGTGCCATTACTCCCACCCAGGTAGACGAGCAGTACTTC
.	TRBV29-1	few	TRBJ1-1	CSVVGGRNTEAFF	TGCAGCGTTGTGGGGGGGCGGAACACTGAAGCTTTCTTT
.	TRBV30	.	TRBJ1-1	CAWKGRREAFF	TGTGCCTGGAAGGGGAGGAGGGAAGCTTTCTTT
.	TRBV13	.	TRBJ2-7	CASSLGRSYEQYF	TGTGCCAGCAGCTTAGGCCGCTCCTACGAGCAGTACTTC
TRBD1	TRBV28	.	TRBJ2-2	CASRKRQGYTGELFF	TGTGCCAGCAGAAAAAGACAGGGTTACACCGGGGAGCTGTTTTTT
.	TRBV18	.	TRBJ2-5	CASSPGGGGETQYF	TGTGCCAGCTCACCGGGAGGGGGTGGAGAGACCCAGTACTTC
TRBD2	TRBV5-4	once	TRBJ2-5	CASSSSGRKETQYF	TGTGCCAGCAGCAGTAGCGGGAGAAAAGAGACCCAGTACTTC
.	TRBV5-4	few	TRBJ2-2	CASSFSTGELFF	TGTGCCAGCAGCTTCAGCACCGGGGAGCTGTTTTTT
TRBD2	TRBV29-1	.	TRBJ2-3	CSVRTSGRTDTQYF	TGCAGCGTGCGGACTAGCGGGAGGACAGATACGCAGTATTTT
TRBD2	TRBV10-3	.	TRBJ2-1	CATGLAGGPNEQFF	TGTGCCACCGGACTAGCGGGAGGGCCCAATGAGCAGTTCTTC
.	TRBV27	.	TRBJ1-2	CASRGGAKEGYTF	TGTGCCAGCAGGGGAGGGGCTAAGGAGGGCTACACCTTC
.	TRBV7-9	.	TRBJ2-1	CASKREGGAYNEQFF	TGTGCCAGCAAGAGAGAAGGGGGGGCTTACAATGAGCAGTTCTTC
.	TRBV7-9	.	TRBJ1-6	CASSLVAAGLDSPLHF	TGTGCCAGCAGCTTAGTCGCGGCAGGGTTGGATTCACCCCTCCACTTT
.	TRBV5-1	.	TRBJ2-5	CASSLVPGNQETQYF	TGCGCCAGCAGCTTGGTGCCGGGGAACCAAGAGACCCAGTACTTC
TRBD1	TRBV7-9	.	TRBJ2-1	CASSSTGYNEQFF	TGTGCCAGCAGCTCGACAGGGTACAATGAGCAGTTCTTC
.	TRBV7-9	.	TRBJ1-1	CASSYRPMNTEAFF	TGTGCCAGCAGCTACAGACCTATGAACACTGAAGCTTTCTTT
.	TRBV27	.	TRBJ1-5	CASSIGREPHSNQPQHF	TGTGCCAGCAGTATCGGACGGGAACCCCATAGCAATCAGCCCCAGCATTTT
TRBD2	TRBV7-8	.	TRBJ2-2	CASSRLANTGELFF	TGTGCCAGCAGCCGACTAGCTAACACCGGGGAGCTGTTTTTT
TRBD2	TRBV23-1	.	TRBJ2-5	CAILSGANPRETQYF	TGCGCCATCCTTAGCGGGGCAAACCCTAGGGAGACCCAGTACTTC
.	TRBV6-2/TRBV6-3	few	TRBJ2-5	CASSYLAPQETQYF	TGTGCCAGCAGTTACCTGGCCCCCCAAGAGACCCAGTACTTC
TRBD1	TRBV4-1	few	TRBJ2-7	CASSQGLDRANEQYF	TGCGCCAGCAGCCAAGGCCTCGACAGGGCCAACGAGCAGTACTTC
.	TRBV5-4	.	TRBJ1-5	CASSLQGINQPQHF	TGTGCCAGCAGCTTACAGGGAATTAATCAGCCCCAGCATTTT
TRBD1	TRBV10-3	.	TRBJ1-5	CAIATGGNQPQHF	TGTGCCATCGCTACAGGGGGTAATCAGCCCCAGCATTTT
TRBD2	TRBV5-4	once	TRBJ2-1	CASSGLAGHNEQFF	TGTGCCAGCAGCGGGCTAGCGGGTCACAATGAGCAGTTCTTC
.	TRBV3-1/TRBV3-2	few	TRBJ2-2	CASTAIGGNTGELFF	TGTGCCAGCACCGCTATAGGGGGTAATACCGGGGAGCTGTTTTTT
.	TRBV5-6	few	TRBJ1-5	CASTKWGHQPQHF	TGTGCCAGCACCAAGTGGGGGCACCAGCCCCAGCATTTT
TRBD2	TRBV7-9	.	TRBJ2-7	CASSPLAGGSSSYEQYF	TGTGCCAGCAGTCCTCTAGCGGGAGGTTCGAGCTCCTACGAGCAGTACTTC
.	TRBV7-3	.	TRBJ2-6	CASSRPLGSGANVLTF	TGTGCCAGCAGCCGCCCTCTCGGCTCTGGGGCCAACGTCCTGACTTTC
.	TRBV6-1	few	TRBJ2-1	CASSEGARSYNEQFF	TGTGCCAGCAGTGAAGGAGCCAGGTCCTACAATGAGCAGTTCTTC
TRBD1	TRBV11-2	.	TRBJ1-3	CASSLGTGASGNTIYF	TGTGCCAGCAGCTTGGGTACAGGGGCCTCTGGAAACACCATATATTTT
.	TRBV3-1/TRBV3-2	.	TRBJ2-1	CASSRGELGYNEQFF	TGTGCCAGCAGCCGCGGGGAGCTAGGGTACAATGAGCAGTTCTTC
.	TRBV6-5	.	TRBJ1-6	CASSYRGPGSPLHF	TGTGCCAGCAGTTATAGGGGTCCCGGCTCACCCCTCCACTTT
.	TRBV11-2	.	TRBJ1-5	CASSQRGGQPQHF	TGTGCCAGCAGCCAGAGGGGGGGTCAGCCCCAGCATTTT
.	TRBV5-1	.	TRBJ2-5	CASSLVFGQETQYF	TGCGCCAGCAGCTTAGTATTCGGCCAAGAGACCCAGTACTTC
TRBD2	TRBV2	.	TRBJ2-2	CASLMSGREYTGELFF	TGTGCCAGCCTTATGAGCGGGAGGGAGTACACCGGGGAGCTGTTTTTT
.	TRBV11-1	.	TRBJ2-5	CASSLAAGAGETQYF	TGTGCCAGCAGCTTAGCCGCGGGGGCCGGGGAGACCCAGTACTTC
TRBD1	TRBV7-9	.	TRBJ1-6	CASNEAGTGIASPLHF	TGTGCCAGCAACGAAGCCGGGACAGGTATCGCCTCACCCCTCCACTTT
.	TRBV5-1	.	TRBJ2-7	CASSTEFWGRNEQYF	TGCGCCAGCAGCACGGAGTTCTGGGGCAGGAACGAGCAGTACTTC
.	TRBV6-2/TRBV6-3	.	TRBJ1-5	CASSYGRGGHQPQHF	TGTGCCAGCAGTTACGGGAGGGGAGGCCACCAGCCCCAGCATTTT
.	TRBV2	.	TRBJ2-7	CASSVTLARAYEQYF	TGTGCCAGCAGTGTGACACTTGCGAGGGCCTACGAGCAGTACTTC
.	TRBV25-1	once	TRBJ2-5	CASSDNVGQETQYF	TGTGCCAGCAGTGATAATGTGGGGCAGGAGACCCAGTACTTC
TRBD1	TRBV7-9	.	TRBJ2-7	CASSSPGQGNEQYF	TGTGCCAGCAGCTCACCGGGACAGGGGAACGAGCAGTACTTC
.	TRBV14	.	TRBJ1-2	CASSQTRGPDGYTF	TGTGCCAGCAGCCAGACCAGGGGTCCCGATGGCTACACCTTC
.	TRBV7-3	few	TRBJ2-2	CASSFGGLTGELFF	TGTGCCAGCAGCTTTGGAGGGCTCACCGGGGAGCTGTTTTTT